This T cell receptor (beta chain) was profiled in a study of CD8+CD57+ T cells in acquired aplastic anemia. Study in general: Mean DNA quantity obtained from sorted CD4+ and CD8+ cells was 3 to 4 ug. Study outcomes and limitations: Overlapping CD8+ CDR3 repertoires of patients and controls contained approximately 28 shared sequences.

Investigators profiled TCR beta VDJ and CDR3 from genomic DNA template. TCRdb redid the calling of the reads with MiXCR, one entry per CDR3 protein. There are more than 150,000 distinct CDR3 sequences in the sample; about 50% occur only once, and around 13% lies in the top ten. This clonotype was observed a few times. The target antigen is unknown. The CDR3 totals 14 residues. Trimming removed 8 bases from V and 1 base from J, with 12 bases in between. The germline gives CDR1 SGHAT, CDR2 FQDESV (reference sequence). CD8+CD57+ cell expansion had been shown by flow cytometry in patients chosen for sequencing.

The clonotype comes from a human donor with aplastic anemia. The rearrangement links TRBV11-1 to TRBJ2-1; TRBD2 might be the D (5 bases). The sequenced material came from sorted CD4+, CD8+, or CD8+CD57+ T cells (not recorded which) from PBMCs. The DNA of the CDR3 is TGTGCCAGCCCCGGGGATCGTTCCTACAATGAGCAGTTCTTC. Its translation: CASPGDRSYNEQFF.